This TCR beta chain was documented in a study of early stage breast cancer tumors. Study-level findings and limits: Most shared enriched TCRB sequences were commonly generated ones. Unsorted bulk genomic DNA sequencing lacked pairing and functional marker data.

Generated by immunoSEQ multiplex PCR, the TCRdb table keeps only in-frame clones and is missing some. The sample has about 58,000 clones; 65% to 80% are singletons. On this clone: The target antigen is unknown.

This CDR3 region has 16 residues. V was pared by 4 bases and J by 6 bases, with 11 bases of the junction left unmatched. Germline V gives CDR1 SGHRS, CDR2 YFSETQ. The V call is TRBV5-1, the J call TRBJ2-2, with TRBD2 matching 8 bases. The sequence was obtained from a person younger than 45 with breast cancer. Sequenced material: blood. The DNA for the CDR3 is TGCGCCAGCAGCCCAGGTGGCGGGAGGTCGGCCGGGGAGCTGTTTTTT. Its translation: CASSPGGGRSAGELFF.